The clone carrying this TCR beta chain was seen a handful of times. Antigen unknown. Quantitative molecular-barcoded 5'-RACE generated the TCR beta libraries. MiXCR, applied by TCRdb to the 5' RACE reads, yields one record per CDR3 protein. The data hold 450,000 or so distinct CDR3 sequences, with roughly 25% observed a single time. This entry comes from a study of CD8 T cells in ankylosing spondylitis. Broader study findings: A TCR beta motif of roughly eight highly homologous variants appeared characteristic of ankylosing spondylitis blood. It was reported that disease-linked clones were significantly enriched in matched ankylosing spondylitis synovial fluid.

This TCR was recovered from a male donor with ankylosing spondylitis. Sequenced sample: blood, either unsorted or a sorted T cell fraction (not recorded which).

The chain's CDR3 is CASGRLAGDSSYNEQFF. The CDR3 DNA reads as TGTGCCAGCGGTAGGCTAGCGGGAGACTCCAGCTACAATGAGCAGTTCTTC. The V gene is TRBV12-3 or TRBV12-4, the J gene TRBJ2-1; 10 nucleotides line up with TRBD2. The CDR3 is 17 amino acids. The ends lost 8 bases at V and 3 bases at J; junction bases unmatched: 13.